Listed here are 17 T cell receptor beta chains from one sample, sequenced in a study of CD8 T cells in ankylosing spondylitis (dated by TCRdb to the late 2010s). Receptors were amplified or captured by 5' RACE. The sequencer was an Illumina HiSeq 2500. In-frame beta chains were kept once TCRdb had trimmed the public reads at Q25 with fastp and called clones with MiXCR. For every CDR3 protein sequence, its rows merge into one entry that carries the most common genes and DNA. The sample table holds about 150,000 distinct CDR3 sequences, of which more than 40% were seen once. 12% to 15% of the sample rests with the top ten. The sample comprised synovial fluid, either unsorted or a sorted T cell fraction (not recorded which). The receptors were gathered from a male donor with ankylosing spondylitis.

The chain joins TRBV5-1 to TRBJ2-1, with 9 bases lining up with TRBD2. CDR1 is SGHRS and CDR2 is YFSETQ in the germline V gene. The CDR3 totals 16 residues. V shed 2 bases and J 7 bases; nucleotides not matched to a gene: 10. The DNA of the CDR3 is TGCGCCAGCAGCTTCCCATCAAGCGGGAGGAGGAATGAGCAGTTCTTC. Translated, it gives CASSFPSSGRRNEQFF.

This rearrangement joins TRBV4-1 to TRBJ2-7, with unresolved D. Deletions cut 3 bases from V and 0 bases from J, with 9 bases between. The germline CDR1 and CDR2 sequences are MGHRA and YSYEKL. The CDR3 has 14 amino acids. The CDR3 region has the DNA TGCGCCAGCAGCCACGGTACTCGCTCCTACGAGCAGTACTTC. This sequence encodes CASSHGTRSYEQYF.

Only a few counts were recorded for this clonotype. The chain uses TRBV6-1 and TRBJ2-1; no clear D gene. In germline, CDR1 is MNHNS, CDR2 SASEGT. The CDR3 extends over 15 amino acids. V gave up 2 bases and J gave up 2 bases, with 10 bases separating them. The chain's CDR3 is CASSETRTAYNEQFF. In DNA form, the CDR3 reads TGTGCCAGCAGTGAAACCCGGACGGCCTACAATGAGCAGTTCTTC.

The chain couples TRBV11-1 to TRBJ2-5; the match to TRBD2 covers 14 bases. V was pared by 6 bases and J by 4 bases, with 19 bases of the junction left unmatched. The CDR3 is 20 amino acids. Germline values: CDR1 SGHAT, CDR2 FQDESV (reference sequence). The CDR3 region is CASRPSLRTSGGYARETQYF. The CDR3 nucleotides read TGTGCCAGCAGACCAAGCCTGCGGACTAGCGGGGGGTATGCTCGAGAGACCCAGTACTTC.

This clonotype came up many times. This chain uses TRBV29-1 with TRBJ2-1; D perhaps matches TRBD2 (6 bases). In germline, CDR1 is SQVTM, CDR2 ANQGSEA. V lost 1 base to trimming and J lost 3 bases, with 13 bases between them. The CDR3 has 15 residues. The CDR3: CSVEVWDSDYNEQFF. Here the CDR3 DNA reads TGCAGCGTTGAAGTTTGGGACTCCGACTACAATGAGCAGTTCTTC.

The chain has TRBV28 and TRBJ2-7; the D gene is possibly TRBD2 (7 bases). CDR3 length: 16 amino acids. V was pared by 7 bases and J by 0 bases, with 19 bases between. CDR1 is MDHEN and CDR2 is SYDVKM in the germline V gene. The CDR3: CASTEWGGLASYEQYF. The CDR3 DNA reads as TGTGCCAGCACCGAATGGGGGGGGCTGGCCTCCTACGAGCAGTACTTC.

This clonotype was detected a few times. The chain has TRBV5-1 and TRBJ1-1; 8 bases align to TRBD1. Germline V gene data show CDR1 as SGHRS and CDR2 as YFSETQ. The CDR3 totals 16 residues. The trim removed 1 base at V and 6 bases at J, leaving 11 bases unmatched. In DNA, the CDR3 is TGCGCCAGCAGCTTGTCCCAGGGGGCGAGGTACTCTGAAGCTTTCTTT. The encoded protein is CASSLSQGARYSEAFF.

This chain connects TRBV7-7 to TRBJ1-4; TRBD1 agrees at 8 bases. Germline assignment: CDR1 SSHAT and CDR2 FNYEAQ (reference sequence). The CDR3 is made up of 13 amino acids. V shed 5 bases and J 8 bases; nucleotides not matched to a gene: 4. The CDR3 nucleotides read TGTGCCAGCAGCGACAGGGGAGGAGAAAAACTGTTTTTT. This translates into CASSDRGGEKLFF.

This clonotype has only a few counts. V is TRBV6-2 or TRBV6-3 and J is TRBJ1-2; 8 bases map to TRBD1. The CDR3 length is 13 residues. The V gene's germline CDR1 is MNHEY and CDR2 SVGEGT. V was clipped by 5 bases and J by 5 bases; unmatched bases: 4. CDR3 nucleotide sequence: TGTGCCAGCAGTCTGACAGGGGTTTATGGCTACACCTTC. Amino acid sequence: CASSLTGVYGYTF.

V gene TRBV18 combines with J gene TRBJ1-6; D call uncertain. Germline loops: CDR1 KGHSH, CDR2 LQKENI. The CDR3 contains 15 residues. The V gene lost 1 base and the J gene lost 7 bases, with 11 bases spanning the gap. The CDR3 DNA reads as TGTGCCAGCTCACCACAGTGGAGGTTCAATTCACCCCTCCACTTT. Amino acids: CASSPQWRFNSPLHF.

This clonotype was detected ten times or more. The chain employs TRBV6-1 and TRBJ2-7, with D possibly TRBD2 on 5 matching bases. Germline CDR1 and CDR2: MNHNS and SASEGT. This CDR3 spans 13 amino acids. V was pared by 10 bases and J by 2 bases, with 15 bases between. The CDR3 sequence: CATSEAETYEQYF. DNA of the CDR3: TGTGCCACCAGCGAAGCGGAAACCTACGAGCAGTACTTC.

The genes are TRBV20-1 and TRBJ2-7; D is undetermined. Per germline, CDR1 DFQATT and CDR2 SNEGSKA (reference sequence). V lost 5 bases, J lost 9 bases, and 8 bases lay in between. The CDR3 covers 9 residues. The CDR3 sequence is CSALLGQYF. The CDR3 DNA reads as TGCAGTGCTCTCCTGGGGCAGTACTTC.

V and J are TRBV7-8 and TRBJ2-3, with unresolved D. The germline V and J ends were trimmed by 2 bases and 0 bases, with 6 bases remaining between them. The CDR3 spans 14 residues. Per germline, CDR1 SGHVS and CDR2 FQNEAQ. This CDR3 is CASSLIPSTDTQYF. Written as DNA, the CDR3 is TGTGCCAGCAGCTTAATCCCGAGCACAGATACGCAGTATTTT.

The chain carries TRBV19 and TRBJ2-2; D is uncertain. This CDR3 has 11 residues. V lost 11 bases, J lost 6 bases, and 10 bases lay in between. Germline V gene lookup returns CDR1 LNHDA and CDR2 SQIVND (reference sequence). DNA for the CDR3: TGTGCCGTCAAGCTGGCCGGGGAGCTGTTTTTT. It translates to CAVKLAGELFF.

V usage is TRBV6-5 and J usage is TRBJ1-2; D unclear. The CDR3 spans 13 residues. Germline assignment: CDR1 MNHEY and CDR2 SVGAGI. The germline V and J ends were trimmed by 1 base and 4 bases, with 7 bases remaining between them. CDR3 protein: CASSYFGGYGYTF. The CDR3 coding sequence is TGTGCCAGCAGTTACTTCGGTGGCTATGGCTACACCTTC.

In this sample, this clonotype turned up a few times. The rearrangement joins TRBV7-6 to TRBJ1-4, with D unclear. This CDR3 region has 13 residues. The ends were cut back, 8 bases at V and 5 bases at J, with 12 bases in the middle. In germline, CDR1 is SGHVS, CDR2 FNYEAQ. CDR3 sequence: CASREHFNEKLFF. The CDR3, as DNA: TGTGCCAGCCGGGAGCACTTCAATGAAAAACTGTTTTTT.

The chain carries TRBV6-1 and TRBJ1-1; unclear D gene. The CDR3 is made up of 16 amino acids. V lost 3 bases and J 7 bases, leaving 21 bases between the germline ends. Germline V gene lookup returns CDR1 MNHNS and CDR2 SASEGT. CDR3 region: CASSDPPSPKDGEAFF. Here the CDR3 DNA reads TGTGCCAGCAGTGATCCGCCCTCGCCAAAGGACGGTGAAGCTTTCTTT.